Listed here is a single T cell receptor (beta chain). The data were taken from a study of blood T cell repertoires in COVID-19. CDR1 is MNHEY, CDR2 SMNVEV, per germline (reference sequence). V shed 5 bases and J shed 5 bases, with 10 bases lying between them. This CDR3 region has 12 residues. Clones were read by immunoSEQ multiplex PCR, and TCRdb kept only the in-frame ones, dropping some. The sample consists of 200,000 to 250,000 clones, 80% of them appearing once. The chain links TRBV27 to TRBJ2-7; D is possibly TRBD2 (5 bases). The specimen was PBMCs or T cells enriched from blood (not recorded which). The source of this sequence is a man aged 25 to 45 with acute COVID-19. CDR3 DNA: TGTGCCAGCAGTCCCGACTACAACGAGCAGTACTTC. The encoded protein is CASSPDYNEQYF.